This is a list of T cell receptor beta chains from one sample in a study of metastatic and nonmetastatic thyroid tumors. TCRdb re-clonotyped the PCR reads via MiXCR. This table has 30,000 to 35,000 clones, over 20% appearing once. Sequenced material: tumor tissue. These receptors came from a male donor with papillary thyroid cancer or a benign thyroid nodule (not recorded which). Some clones in this sample may be carry-over from other donors' samples. CDR3s leave out the opening cysteine and the closing phenylalanine or tryptophan. Each record gives: V gene, J gene, D gene, CDR3 protein. A D gene is named only where the DNA matches it firmly.

TRBV2,TRBJ2-3,TRBD2,ASRPGLASTDTQY
TRBV28,TRBJ2-7,TRBD1,ASSLTIRGQGKPYEQY
TRBV19,TRBJ2-1,TRBD1,ASSIDAGTGWYNEQF
TRBV20-1,TRBJ1-5,TRBD1,SARPTGNNQPQH
TRBV7-8,TRBJ2-3,TRBD2,ASSFGGWDTQY
TRBV5-4,TRBJ2-2,-,ASSSRVRANKPGELF
TRBV20-1,TRBJ1-2,-,SAPEVYGYT
TRBV10-3,TRBJ1-1,-,AISEVSAVWNTEAF
TRBV20-1,TRBJ1-1,-,SARDDGQKAF
TRBV3-1,TRBJ2-7,TRBD2,ASSQVLAGGYEQY
TRBV3-1,TRBJ1-4,-,ASSQRGGNEKLF
TRBV20-1,TRBJ2-4,-,SARDLLTGKNIQY
TRBV15,TRBJ2-7,-,ATSLGDLAYEQY
TRBV2,TRBJ2-5,TRBD1,ASMHFGTVGQETQY
TRBV10-1,TRBJ2-1,-,ASTNGFGEQF
TRBV5-1,TRBJ2-5,-,ASSSNTGSQETQY
TRBV11-2,TRBJ2-7,-,ASSLTRDDHEQY
TRBV28,TRBJ2-7,TRBD2,ASRLAGEYIPHEQY
TRBV5-1,TRBJ1-3,-,ASSLDTVGGNTIY
TRBV7-8,TRBJ2-3,TRBD2,ASSSGLATDTQY
TRBV7-9,TRBJ2-3,TRBD2,ASSLGLAGTRQY
TRBV7-9,TRBJ1-6,TRBD1,ASSSTGVSPLH
TRBV28,TRBJ1-1,-,ASSSGQPNTEAF
TRBV20-1,TRBJ2-7,-,SASGESTIYEQY
TRBV7-9,TRBJ2-3,-,ASSFGGASDTQY
TRBV20-1,TRBJ2-2,-,IAEIAEVTGELF
TRBV12-3/TRBV12-4,TRBJ1-1,TRBD1,ASSFTGGMNTEAF
TRBV20-1,TRBJ2-7,-,SARDRRGSFYEQY
TRBV15,TRBJ2-1,TRBD2,VTSREPGLALEQF
TRBV4-2,TRBJ2-1,TRBD1,ASSRGQGAPIEQF